Each of the 27 T cell receptor beta chains below was sequenced from the same sample in a study of OX40 agonist ivuxolimab in advanced cancers. Measured with immunoSEQ multiplex PCR; TCRdb has only the in-frame clones, and not every one. The repertoire holds approximately 49,000 clones, with around 80% as singletons. The sample in question was CD4+ or CD8+ T cells sorted from blood, obtained in a trial of the OX40 agonist ivuxolimab. All receptors come from an adult with an advanced solid tumor such as melanoma, head and neck, liver or kidney cancer.

The rearrangement uses TRBV7-2 and TRBJ2-5; D remains ambiguous. Germline V gene sequence: CDR1 SGHTA, CDR2 FQGNSA. Between the trimmed V and J ends, which lost 4 bases and 11 bases, there was a span of 14 bases. The CDR3 runs 12 residues. The CDR3 DNA reads as TGTGCCAGCAGCTCGGGTGGGAATAAGCAGTACTTC. Protein: CASSSGGNKQYF.

The CDR3 protein is CASSYSIPSTGELFF. CDR3 coding DNA: TGTGCCAGCAGTTACTCGATCCCGTCAACCGGGGAGCTGTTTTTT. The chain couples TRBV6-5 to TRBJ2-2; D unresolved. V gave up 0 bases and J gave up 5 bases, with 10 bases separating them. CDR3 length equals 15 residues. The V gene's germline CDR1 is MNHEY and CDR2 SVGAGI.

V is TRBV4-1 and J is TRBJ2-1; D remains ambiguous. Trimming took off 3 bases at V and 6 bases at J, with 18 bases between the two ends. This CDR3 is 16 amino acids long. Per the germline V gene, CDR1 is MGHRA and CDR2 is YSYEKL. In nucleotides, the CDR3 is TGCGCCAGCAGCCATGTTTCATTAGTCGTAACCAATGAGCAGTTCTTC. Residues: CASSHVSLVVTNEQFF.

This chain uses TRBV19 with TRBJ2-7; TRBD1 aligns across 7 bases. Germline lookup yields CDR1 LNHDA and CDR2 SQIVND (reference sequence). The CDR3 contains 15 residues. The trim removed 5 bases at V and 3 bases at J, leaving 10 bases unmatched. CDR3 sequence: CASSERGRGFYEQYF. CDR3 DNA: TGTGCCAGTAGTGAAAGGGGCAGGGGGTTCTACGAGCAGTACTTC.

V and J are TRBV5-4 and TRBJ2-7; D possibly corresponds to TRBD1 (5 bases). CDR3 size: 13 residues. With 4 bases removed from V and 2 bases from J, the gap between germline ends came to 10 bases. Germline loops: CDR1 SGHNT, CDR2 YYREEE (reference sequence). This CDR3 reads CASSQTGPYEQYF. CDR3 DNA: TGTGCCAGCAGCCAAACAGGTCCCTACGAGCAGTACTTC. The entire variable domain, with the rest obtained from reference TRBV5-4 and TRBJ2-7, is as follows: ETGVTQSPTHLIKTRGQQVTLRCSSQSGHNTVSWYQQALGQGPQFIFQYYREEENGRGNFPPRFSGLQFPNYSSELNVNALELDDSALYLCASSQTGPYEQYFGPGTRLTVT.

This chain joins TRBV14 and TRBJ2-5; no firm D call. This CDR3 spans 12 amino acids. The V and J ends lost 4 bases and 4 bases respectively, with 7 bases between them. Germline-derived CDR1 and CDR2 are SGHDN and FVKESK. CDR3 sequence (DNA): TGTGCCAGCAGCCTCCTGGGAGAGACCCAGTACTTC. Residues: CASSLLGETQYF.

The genes are TRBV4-2 and TRBJ2-3, with 8 bases that match TRBD2. This CDR3 region has 15 residues. The trim removed 4 bases at V and 2 bases at J, leaving 5 bases unmatched. CDR1 and CDR2 (germline): LGHNA, YNFKEQ. As DNA, the CDR3 is TGTGCCAGCAGCCGAAGCGGGAGTGCCACAGATACGCAGTATTTT. Its protein product is CASSRSGSATDTQYF.

The chain couples TRBV11-2 to TRBJ2-1; D uncertain. With 6 bases removed from V and 7 bases from J, the gap between germline ends came to 7 bases. Germline loops: CDR1 SGHAT, CDR2 FQNNGV. The CDR3 has 11 amino acids. The CDR3 here is CASRLWNEQFF. The CDR3 DNA reads as TGTGCCAGCAGACTATGGAATGAGCAGTTCTTC. The full variable domain, with the rest looked up from reference TRBV11-2 and TRBJ2-1, is EAGVAQSPRYKIIEKRQSVAFWCNPISGHATLYWYQQILGQGPKLLIQFQNNGVVDDSQLPKDRFSAERLKGVDSTLKIQPAKLEDSAVYLCASRLWNEQFFGPGTRLTVL.

This clone was detected only once. The chain carries TRBV7-8 and TRBJ2-7; a weak D match, TRBD2 (5 bases). The CDR3 has 16 residues. Trimming pared 1 base from V and 6 bases from J, leaving 19 bases between. Germline assignment: CDR1 SGHVS and CDR2 FQNEAQ. In nucleotides, the CDR3 is TGTGCCAGCAGCTTAGTAGTAATTGATGCGGGTGGCGAGCAGTACTTC. Protein: CASSLVVIDAGGEQYF.

This rearrangement joins TRBV5-8 to TRBJ2-1; unclear D gene. Per germline, CDR1 SGHTS and CDR2 YDEGEE. With 0 bases removed from V and 6 bases from J, the gap between germline ends came to 7 bases. This CDR3 has 13 residues. The CDR3 nucleotides are TGTGCCAGCAGCTTGGGGCTTTCCAATGAGCAGTTCTTC. Translation: CASSLGLSNEQFF.

The rearrangement links TRBV7-8 to TRBJ2-5; TRBD2 is a possible D gene (6 bases). The CDR3 is 16 amino acids. Germline V lookup: CDR1 SGHVS, CDR2 FQNEAQ. The ends were cut back, 1 base at V and 0 bases at J, with 12 bases in the middle. The CDR3 DNA follows: TGTGCCAGCAGCTTAGGACCCGGGACTTACCAAGAGACCCAGTACTTC. This sequence encodes CASSLGPGTYQETQYF. Full variable domain (remainder filled in from reference TRBV7-8 and TRBJ2-5): GAGVSQSPRYKVAKRGQDVALRCDPISGHVSLFWYQQALGQGPEFLTYFQNEAQLDKSGLPSDRFFAERPEGSVSTLKIQRTQQEDSAVYLCASSLGPGTYQETQYFGPGTRLLVL.

This clone rates as medium-sized. The rearrangement uses TRBV6-1 and TRBJ1-2, with 7 bases that match TRBD1. The V and J ends lost 2 bases and 0 bases, in that order; junction bases with no gene match: 3. CDR1 and CDR2 from the germline V gene are MNHNS and SASEGT. CDR3 size: 15 residues. The CDR3 DNA reads TGTGCCAGCAGTGAAAACAGGGGCACTAACTATGGCTACACCTTC. Its protein is CASSENRGTNYGYTF.

This clone came up a few times. The V and J genes are TRBV7-8 and TRBJ1-5; no firm D call. Germline-derived CDR1 and CDR2 are SGHVS and FQNEAQ. The CDR3 is 14 amino acids. With 0 bases removed from V and 4 bases from J, the gap between germline ends came to 7 bases. The CDR3 is CASSLAMGNQPQHF. CDR3 nucleotides: TGTGCCAGCAGCTTAGCAATGGGTAATCAGCCCCAGCATTTT.

The rearrangement uses TRBV7-2 and TRBJ2-7, with D maybe TRBD1 (5 bases). CDR3 length: 14 amino acids. Trimming removed 1 base from V and 1 base from J, with 8 bases in between. The germline gives CDR1 SGHTA, CDR2 FQGNSA. The DNA for the CDR3 is TGTGCCAGCAGCTTAGGGGGCGCATCCTACGAGCAGTACTTC. This gives the protein CASSLGGASYEQYF.

V and J are TRBV27 and TRBJ2-7; no reliable D call. Germline V CDR1 and CDR2: MNHEY, SMNVEV (reference sequence). Trimming took off 4 bases at V and 8 bases at J, with 21 bases between the two ends. The CDR3 length is 15 residues. CDR3 sequence reads: CASSSRPDVLNQQYF. The CDR3 DNA follows: TGTGCCAGCAGTTCTCGACCCGACGTCCTCAACCAGCAGTACTTC.

The V call is TRBV6-5, the J call TRBJ2-1, with 7 nucleotides matching TRBD2. V was pared by 2 bases and J by 0 bases, with 4 bases of the junction left unmatched. The CDR3 has 16 amino acids. The germline gives CDR1 MNHEY, CDR2 SVGAGI. The CDR3 spells CASSYRIAGSYNEQFF. CDR3 bases: TGTGCCAGCAGTTACCGGATAGCGGGCTCCTACAATGAGCAGTTCTTC.

This clone has just a few counts. The chain combines TRBV5-1 with TRBJ2-2; no definite D call. Germline CDR1 SGHRS, CDR2 YFSETQ. V was trimmed by 4 bases and J by 4 bases, leaving 2 bases between them. CDR3 length: 11 residues. As DNA, the CDR3 is TGCGCCAGCAGCGGCACCGGGGAGCTGTTTTTT. Translating it yields CASSGTGELFF. Together with reference TRBV5-1 and TRBJ2-2, the CDR3 gives the full variable domain: KAGVTQTPRYLIKTRGQQVTLSCSPISGHRSVSWYQQTPGQGLQFLFEYFSETQRNKGNFPGRFSGRQFSNSRSEMNVSTLELGDSALYLCASSGTGELFFGEGSRLTVL.

The chain employs TRBV5-6 and TRBJ2-3; possibly TRBD1 for D (6 bases). This CDR3 contains 16 residues. Per the germline V gene, CDR1 is SGHDT and CDR2 is YYEEEE. V gave up 0 bases and J gave up 6 bases, with 17 bases separating them. DNA for the CDR3: TGTGCCAGCAGCTTGGAAGGGGGAGTGGCCCCCGATACGCAGTATTTT. Translated: CASSLEGGVAPDTQYF.

This clone came up a few times. The chain uses TRBV30 and TRBJ1-1; no clear D gene. The length of the CDR3 is 13 residues. The germline V gene encodes CDR1 GTSNPN and CDR2 SVGIG (reference sequence). V shed 0 bases and J shed 5 bases, with 10 bases lying between them. The DNA of the CDR3 is TGTGCCTGGAGTGTACGGCGGTCTACTGAAGCTTTCTTT. It is translated as CAWSVRRSTEAFF.

The gene calls are TRBV11-3 and TRBJ2-1; D is perhaps TRBD2 (6 bases). The CDR3 totals 14 residues. Germline V gene sequence: CDR1 SGHNT, CDR2 YENEEA. V was pared by 5 bases and J by 7 bases, with 15 bases between. Here the CDR3 DNA reads TGTGCCAGCAGCCCCGGGACTGCTGGGAATGAGCAGTTCTTC. Translation: CASSPGTAGNEQFF.

This chain joins TRBV11-2 and TRBJ1-2; no definite D call. The germline V gene encodes CDR1 SGHAT and CDR2 FQNNGV. The CDR3 length is 14 residues. Between the trimmed V and J ends, which lost 1 base and 2 bases, there was a span of 8 bases. CDR3 coding DNA: TGTGCCAGCAGCTTAGGATCACAGAACTATGGCTACACCTTC. Amino acid sequence: CASSLGSQNYGYTF.

V gene TRBV18 combines with J gene TRBJ1-2; unclear D gene. V lost 4 bases and J lost 2, with 11 bases in between. CDR1 KGHSH and CDR2 LQKENI come from the germline V gene. The CDR3 sequence is 14 residues long. The CDR3: CASSLEEQNYGYTF. The CDR3 bases are TGTGCCAGCTCACTGGAAGAACAGAACTATGGCTACACCTTC.

The chain uses TRBV15 and TRBJ2-7; maybe TRBD2 (6 bases). The V gene lost 0 bases and the J gene lost 4 bases, with 7 bases spanning the gap. The CDR3 runs to 13 residues. In germline, CDR1 is LNHNV, CDR2 YYDKDF (reference sequence). CDR3 DNA: TGTGCCACCAGCAGAGAGGGGGGTTACGAGCAGTACTTC. Translation gives CATSREGGYEQYF.

This chain uses TRBV19 with TRBJ2-3; 7 nucleotides agree with TRBD1. The CDR3 is 13 amino acids. From germline, CDR1 is LNHDA and CDR2 SQIVND (reference sequence). V lost 2 bases, J lost 8 bases, and 4 bases stayed unmatched. The CDR3 loop reads CASSITGDGTQYF. The CDR3 bases are TGTGCCAGTAGTATAACAGGGGATGGTACGCAGTATTTT.

V usage is TRBV18 and J usage is TRBJ2-2; D unresolved. Germline values: CDR1 KGHSH, CDR2 LQKENI. V lost 5 bases and J lost 6, with 13 bases in between. The CDR3 loop spans 14 amino acids. DNA for the CDR3: TGTGCCAGCTCAAGCATGTTCGAGGCCGGGGAGCTGTTTTTT. It codes for CASSSMFEAGELFF.

J is TRBJ2-1 and V is TRBV10-3; D ambiguous. Germline-derived CDR1 and CDR2 are ENHRY and SYGVKD. This CDR3 is built from 12 residues. V gave up 2 bases and J gave up 9 bases, with 8 bases separating them. Here the CDR3 reads CAISEVLIEQFF. Written as DNA, the CDR3 is TGTGCCATCAGTGAGGTACTTATTGAGCAGTTCTTC.

The J gene is TRBJ2-1, the V gene TRBV5-5; D gene unclear. The germline V gene has CDR1 SGHKS and CDR2 YYEKEE (reference sequence). The V gene lost 0 bases and the J gene lost 2 bases, with 9 bases spanning the gap. The CDR3 runs 15 residues. As DNA, the CDR3 is TGTGCCAGCAGCTTGGGTCTAGTGGCCTACAATGAGCAGTTCTTC. Translation: CASSLGLVAYNEQFF.